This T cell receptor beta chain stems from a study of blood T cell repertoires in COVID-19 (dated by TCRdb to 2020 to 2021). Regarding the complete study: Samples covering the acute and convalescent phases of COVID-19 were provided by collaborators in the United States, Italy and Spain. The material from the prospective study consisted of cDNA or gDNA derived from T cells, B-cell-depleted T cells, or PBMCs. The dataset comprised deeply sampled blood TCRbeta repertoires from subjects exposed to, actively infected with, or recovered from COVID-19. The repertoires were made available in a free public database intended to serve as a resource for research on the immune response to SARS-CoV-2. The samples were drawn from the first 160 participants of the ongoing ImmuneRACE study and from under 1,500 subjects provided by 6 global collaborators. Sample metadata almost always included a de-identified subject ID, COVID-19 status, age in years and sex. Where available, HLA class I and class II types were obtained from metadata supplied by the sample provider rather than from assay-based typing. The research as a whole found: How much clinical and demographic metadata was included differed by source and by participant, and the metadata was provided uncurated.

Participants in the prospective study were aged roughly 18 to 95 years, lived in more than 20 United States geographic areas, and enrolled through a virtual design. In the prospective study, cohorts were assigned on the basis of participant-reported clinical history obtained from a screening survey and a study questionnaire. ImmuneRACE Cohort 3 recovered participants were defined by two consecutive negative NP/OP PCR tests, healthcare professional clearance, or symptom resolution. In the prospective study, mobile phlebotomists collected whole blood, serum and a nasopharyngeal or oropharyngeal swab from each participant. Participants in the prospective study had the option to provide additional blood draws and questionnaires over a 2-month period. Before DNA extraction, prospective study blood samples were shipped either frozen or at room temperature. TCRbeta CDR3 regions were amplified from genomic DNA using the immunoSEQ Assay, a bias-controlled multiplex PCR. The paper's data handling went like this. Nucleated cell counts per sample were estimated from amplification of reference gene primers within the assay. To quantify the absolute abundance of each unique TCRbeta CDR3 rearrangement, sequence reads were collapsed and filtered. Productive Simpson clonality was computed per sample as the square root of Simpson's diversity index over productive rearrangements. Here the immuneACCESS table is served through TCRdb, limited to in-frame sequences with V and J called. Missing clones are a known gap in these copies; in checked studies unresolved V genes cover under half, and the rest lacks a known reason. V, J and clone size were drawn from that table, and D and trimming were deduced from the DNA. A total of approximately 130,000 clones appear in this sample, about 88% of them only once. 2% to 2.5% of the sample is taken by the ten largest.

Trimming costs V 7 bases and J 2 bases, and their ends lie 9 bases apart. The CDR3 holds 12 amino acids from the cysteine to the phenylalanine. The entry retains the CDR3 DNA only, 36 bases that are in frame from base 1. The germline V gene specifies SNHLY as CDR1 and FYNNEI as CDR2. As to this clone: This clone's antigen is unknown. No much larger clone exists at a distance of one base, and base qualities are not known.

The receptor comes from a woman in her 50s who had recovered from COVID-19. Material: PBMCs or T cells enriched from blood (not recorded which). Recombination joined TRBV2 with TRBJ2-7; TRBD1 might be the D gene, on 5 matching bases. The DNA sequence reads TGTGCCAGCAACCAGGGCCCCTACGAGCAGTACTTC. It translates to CASNQGPYEQYF.